These T cell receptor beta chains were read from a single sample in a study of blood T cell repertoires in COVID-19. Produced via immunoSEQ multiplex PCR; TCRdb's table is partial and in-frame only. This sample yields 350,000 or so clones, of which more than 75% are seen a single time; approximately 0.93% belongs to the top ten. Source material: PBMCs or T cells enriched from blood (not recorded which). The receptor set was obtained from a woman in her 30s who had recovered from COVID-19. Both conserved end residues are part of each CDR3. D genes are given only for firm matches. Expanded clones get a size class; other rows say once, few or many, or leave the size out.

>TRBJ2-3|NA|TRBV4-1|TRBD2
CASSQRKAGLATSTQYF
TGCGCCAGCAGCCAGAGGAAGGCGGGACTAGCTACGAGTACGCAGTATTTT
>TRBJ2-3|once|TRBV5-1|TRBD2
CASSLVPRGGGIWDTQYF
TGCGCCAGCAGCTTGGTTCCTCGCGGGGGGGGAATCTGGGATACGCAGTATTTT
>TRBJ1-2|NA|TRBV5-1|TRBD1
CASSLGPGTGANGYTF
TGCGCCAGCAGCTTGGGGCCCGGGACAGGGGCTAATGGCTACACCTTC
>TRBJ1-3|NA|TRBV11-2|NA
CASSLEVTSSSGNTIYF
TGTGCCAGCAGCTTAGAGGTTACATCAAGCTCTGGAAACACCATATATTTT
>TRBJ1-3|NA|TRBV7-2|TRBD1
CASSSNRGSGNTIYF
TGTGCCAGCAGCTCAAACAGGGGATCTGGAAACACCATATATTTT
>TRBJ1-4|NA|TRBV5-1|NA
CASSLDGGLEKLFF
TGCGCCAGCAGCTTAGACGGGGGGTTGGAAAAACTGTTTTTT
>TRBJ2-2|NA|TRBV28|TRBD1
CASTPLQGLRDTGELFF
TGTGCCAGCACCCCCTTACAGGGGTTACGGGACACCGGGGAGCTGTTTTTT
>TRBJ2-7|NA|TRBV7-9|NA
CASSRRGNYEQYF
TGTGCCAGCTCCCGAAGGGGAAACTACGAGCAGTACTTC
>TRBJ2-6|NA|TRBV15|NA
CATSRDIRGSGANVLTF
TGTGCCACCAGCAGAGATATTCGCGGCTCTGGGGCCAACGTCCTGACTTTC
>TRBJ1-6|NA|TRBV6-5|NA
CASLWGDSPLHF
TGTGCCAGCCTGTGGGGAGATTCACCCCTCCACTTT
>TRBJ1-1|NA|TRBV4-1|NA
CASSQELQNTEAFF
TGCGCCAGCAGCCAAGAATTACAGAACACTGAAGCTTTCTTT
>TRBJ2-7|NA|TRBV5-4|NA
CASSSYRTSPHEQYF
TGTGCCAGCAGCTCGTACAGGACCAGCCCCCACGAGCAGTACTTC
>TRBJ2-1|NA|TRBV7-8|TRBD1
CASSPTQGAGYNEQFF
TGTGCCAGCAGCCCGACGCAGGGGGCTGGATACAATGAGCAGTTCTTC
>TRBJ2-5|NA|TRBV7-9|TRBD2
CASSHIVRLAAQETQYF
TGTGCCAGCAGCCACATTGTAAGACTAGCGGCACAAGAGACCCAGTACTTC
>TRBJ2-7|NA|TRBV5-4|TRBD2
CASSLSPLAGGREQYF
TGTGCCAGCAGCTTAAGCCCTTTAGCGGGGGGGCGAGAGCAGTACTTC
>TRBJ2-7|NA|TRBV7-2|NA
CASSLAQGIPVGEQYF
TGTGCCAGCAGCTTGGCGCAGGGGATTCCGGTGGGGGAGCAGTACTTC
>TRBJ1-3|NA|TRBV7-9|NA
CASSLMTVSGNTIYF
TGTGCCAGCAGCTTAATGACAGTCTCTGGAAACACCATATATTTT
>TRBJ2-2|NA|TRBV29-1|NA
CSARDTNTGELFF
TGCAGCGCCCGGGACACGAACACCGGGGAGCTGTTTTTT
>TRBJ1-3|NA|TRBV27|NA
CASKGTQTSGNTIYF
TGTGCCAGCAAAGGCACACAGACCTCTGGAAACACCATATATTTT
>TRBJ2-7|NA|TRBV7-9|TRBD1
CASSPPREKDRAGSYEQYF
TGTGCCAGCAGCCCTCCACGCGAAAAAGACAGGGCGGGCTCCTACGAGCAGTACTTC
>TRBJ2-3|NA|TRBV7-9|TRBD2
CASSPLLAGVVDTQYF
TGTGCCAGCAGCCCCCTACTAGCGGGGGTGGTAGATACGCAGTATTTT
>TRBJ2-3|NA|TRBV19|NA
CASSIDGGASDTQYF
TGTGCCAGTAGTATAGATGGGGGGGCCTCGGATACGCAGTATTTT
>TRBJ1-5|once|TRBV11-2|NA
CASSLGSEGAYSNQPQHF
TGTGCCAGCAGCTTAGGTTCGGAGGGAGCGTATAGCAATCAGCCCCAGCATTTT
>TRBJ1-5|NA|TRBV28|TRBD1
CASSWARTGNSNQPQHF
TGTGCCAGCAGTTGGGCGCGGACAGGGAATAGCAATCAGCCCCAGCATTTT
>TRBJ2-1|NA|TRBV19|TRBD2
CASSVKLAGGLSSYNEQFF
TGTGCCAGTAGTGTTAAACTAGCGGGGGGGTTAAGCTCCTACAATGAGCAGTTCTTC
>TRBJ1-2|NA|TRBV7-9|TRBD1
CASSLVTGQANYGYTF
TGTGCCAGCAGCTTAGTTACTGGACAGGCAAACTATGGCTACACCTTC
>TRBJ2-5|NA|TRBV7-9|TRBD1
CASSLPGQAPRTQYF
TGTGCCAGCAGCTTGCCGGGACAGGCCCCCAGGACCCAGTACTTC
>TRBJ1-1|NA|TRBV30|TRBD1
CAWSVQGAGTEAFF
TGTGCCTGGAGTGTCCAGGGGGCCGGCACTGAAGCTTTCTTT
>TRBJ2-1|NA|TRBV7-9|TRBD2
CASSTRLAGDFNEQFF
TGTGCCAGCAGCACCAGACTAGCGGGGGATTTCAATGAGCAGTTCTTC
>TRBJ2-3|once|TRBV29-1|NA
CSVAGQHTDTQYF
TGCAGCGTCGCGGGCCAACACACAGATACGCAGTATTTT
>TRBJ2-1|NA|TRBV3-1/TRBV3-2|TRBD1
CASSQDGTAYNEQFF
TGTGCCAGCAGCCAAGATGGGACAGCCTACAATGAGCAGTTCTTC
>TRBJ2-1|NA|TRBV7-8|NA
CASSPRDYNEQFF
TGTGCCAGCAGCCCACGGGACTACAATGAGCAGTTCTTC
>TRBJ2-6|NA|TRBV24-1|TRBD2
CATSDPTSGGLSGANVLTF
TGTGCCACCAGTGACCCTACTAGCGGGGGCCTCTCTGGGGCCAACGTCCTGACTTTC
>TRBJ2-5|once|TRBV28|NA
CASSLGSLGRETQYF
TGTGCCAGCAGTTTGGGCAGCCTGGGGAGAGAGACCCAGTACTTC
>TRBJ1-6|few|TRBV27|NA
CASSLDGVNSPLHF
TGTGCCAGCAGTTTGGACGGGGTAAATTCACCCCTCCACTTT
>TRBJ1-6|NA|TRBV27|TRBD1
CASSLSGKQGFRDNSPLHF
TGTGCCAGCAGTTTATCAGGGAAACAGGGGTTCCGAGACAATTCACCCCTCCACTTT
>TRBJ2-7|NA|TRBV29-1|NA
CSVEDRGSYEQYF
TGCAGCGTTGAAGATCGGGGGTCCTACGAGCAGTACTTC
>TRBJ2-7|NA|TRBV4-3|TRBD2
CASSQEGRGSYEQYF
TGCGCCAGCAGCCAAGAGGGGAGGGGCAGCTACGAGCAGTACTTC
>TRBJ1-4|NA|TRBV30|TRBD1
CASPGQLGEKLFF
TGTGCCTCACCGGGACAGCTCGGCGAAAAACTGTTTTTT
>TRBJ1-5|NA|TRBV27|TRBD1
CASSLQGAGQPQHF
TGTGCCAGCAGTTTACAGGGGGCGGGCCAGCCCCAGCATTTT
>TRBJ2-5|NA|TRBV10-3|NA
CAISSPGPHETQYF
TGTGCCATCAGTTCACCGGGTCCTCATGAGACCCAGTACTTC
>TRBJ1-5|NA|TRBV7-2|TRBD1
CASSLVRDSYQPQHF
TGTGCCAGCAGCTTGGTTCGGGACAGTTATCAGCCCCAGCATTTT
>TRBJ1-1|few|TRBV11-3|NA
CASSSRGSGTEAFF
TGTGCCAGCAGCTCCCGGGGATCCGGCACTGAAGCTTTCTTT
>TRBJ2-3|NA|TRBV7-2|TRBD1
CASSLALRTGITDTQYF
TGTGCCAGCAGCTTAGCGTTGCGGACAGGGATTACAGATACGCAGTATTTT
>TRBJ1-4|NA|TRBV7-9|TRBD1
CASSSGQGDEKLFF
TGTGCCAGCAGCTCCGGACAGGGTGATGAAAAACTGTTTTTT
>TRBJ2-3|NA|TRBV4-2|TRBD2
CASSQVPGGRSDTQYF
TGTGCCAGCAGCCAAGTGCCGGGGGGGCGTTCAGATACGCAGTATTTT
>TRBJ1-2|NA|TRBV27|NA
CASRPASRGYGYTF
TGTGCCAGCAGACCAGCGAGCCGGGGGTATGGCTACACCTTC
>TRBJ2-7|NA|TRBV11-2|TRBD1
CASSSPSGTASYEQYF
TGTGCCAGCAGCTCGCCCTCCGGGACAGCATCCTACGAGCAGTACTTC
>TRBJ1-4|NA|TRBV9|NA
CASTQQGGVNEKLFF
TGTGCCAGCACCCAGCAGGGAGGCGTCAATGAAAAACTGTTTTTT
>TRBJ2-7|NA|TRBV7-2|TRBD2
CASSSLAGNYEQYF
TGTGCCAGCAGCAGCCTAGCGGGGAACTACGAGCAGTACTTC
>TRBJ2-2|NA|TRBV5-1|NA
CASSLVSGANTGELFF
TGCGCCAGCAGCTTGGTCAGCGGCGCGAACACCGGGGAGCTGTTTTTT
>TRBJ2-7|NA|TRBV27|NA
CASSLRRTYEQYF
TGTGCCAGCAGTCTGCGGCGGACCTACGAGCAGTACTTC
>TRBJ2-4|NA|TRBV7-2|TRBD2
CASSYLAGGFTKNIQYF
TGTGCCAGCAGCTACCTAGCGGGGGGGTTTACCAAAAACATTCAGTACTTC